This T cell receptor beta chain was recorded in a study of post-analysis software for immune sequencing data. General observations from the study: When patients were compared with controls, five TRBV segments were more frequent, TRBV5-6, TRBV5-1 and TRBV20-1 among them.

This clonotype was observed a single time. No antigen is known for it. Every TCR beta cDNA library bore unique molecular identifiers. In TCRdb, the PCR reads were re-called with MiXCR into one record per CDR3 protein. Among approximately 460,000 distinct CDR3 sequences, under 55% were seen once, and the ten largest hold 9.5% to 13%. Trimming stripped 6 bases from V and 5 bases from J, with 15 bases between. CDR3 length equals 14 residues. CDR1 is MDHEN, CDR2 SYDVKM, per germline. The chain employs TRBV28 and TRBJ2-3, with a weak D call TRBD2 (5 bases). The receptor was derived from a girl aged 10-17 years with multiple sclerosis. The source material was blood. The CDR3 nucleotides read TGTGCCAGCAGGCCGAGGGATGGTGTAGATACGCAGTATTTT. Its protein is CASRPRDGVDTQYF.